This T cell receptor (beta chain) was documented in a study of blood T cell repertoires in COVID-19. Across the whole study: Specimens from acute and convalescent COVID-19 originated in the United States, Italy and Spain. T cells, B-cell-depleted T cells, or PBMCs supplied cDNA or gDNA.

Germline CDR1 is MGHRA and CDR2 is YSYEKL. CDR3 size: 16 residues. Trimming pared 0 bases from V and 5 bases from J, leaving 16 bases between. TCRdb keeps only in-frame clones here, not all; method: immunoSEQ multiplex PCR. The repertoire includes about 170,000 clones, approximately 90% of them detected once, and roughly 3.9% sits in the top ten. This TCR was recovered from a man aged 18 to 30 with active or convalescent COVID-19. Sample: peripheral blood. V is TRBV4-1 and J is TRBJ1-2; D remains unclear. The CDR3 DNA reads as TGCGCCAGCAGCCAAGACCCGGCCTTGAGGAGGTATGGCTACACCTTC. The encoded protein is CASSQDPALRRYGYTF.